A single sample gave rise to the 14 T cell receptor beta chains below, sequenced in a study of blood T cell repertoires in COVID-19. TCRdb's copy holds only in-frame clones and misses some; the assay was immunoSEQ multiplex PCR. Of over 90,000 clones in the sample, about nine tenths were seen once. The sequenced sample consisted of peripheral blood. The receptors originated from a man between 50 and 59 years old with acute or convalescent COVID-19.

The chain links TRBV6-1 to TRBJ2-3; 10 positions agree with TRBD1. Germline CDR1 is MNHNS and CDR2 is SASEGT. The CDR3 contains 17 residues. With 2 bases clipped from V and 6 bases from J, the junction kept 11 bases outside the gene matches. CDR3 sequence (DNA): TGTGCCAGCAGTGAAAGGCCCGGGACAGGGGTCAGGGATACGCAGTATTTT. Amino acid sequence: CASSERPGTGVRDTQYF.

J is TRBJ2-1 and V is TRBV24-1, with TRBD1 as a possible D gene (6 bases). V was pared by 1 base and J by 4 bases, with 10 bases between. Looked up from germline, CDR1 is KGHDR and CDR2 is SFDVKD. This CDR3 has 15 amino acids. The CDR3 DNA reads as TGTGCCACCAGTGATTTAGGAGGACAGTACAATGAGCAGTTCTTC. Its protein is CATSDLGGQYNEQFF.

CDR3 sequence (DNA): TGCGCCAGCAGCCGGGACAGGAGCACCTACGAGCAGTACTTC. Protein: CASSRDRSTYEQYF. The chain joins TRBV5-1 to TRBJ2-7; 8 positions match TRBD1. The V gene end was trimmed by 4 bases and the J gene end by 2 bases; junction bases not matched to a gene: 5. There are 14 residues in the CDR3. Germline CDR1 is SGHRS and CDR2 is YFSETQ.

Here the CDR3 reads CASSGFTGNSPLHF. CDR3 bases: TGTGCCAGCAGCGGATTCACAGGAAATTCACCCCTCCACTTT. The chain combines TRBV9 with TRBJ1-6; D is perhaps TRBD1 (5 bases). The CDR3 is 14 amino acids. The V gene's germline CDR1 is SGDLS and CDR2 YYNGEE. V was pared by 3 bases and J by 7 bases, with 11 bases between.

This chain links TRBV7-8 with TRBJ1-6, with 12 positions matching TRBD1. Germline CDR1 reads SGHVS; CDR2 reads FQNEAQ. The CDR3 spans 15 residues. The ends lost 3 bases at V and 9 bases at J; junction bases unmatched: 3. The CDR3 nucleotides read TGTGCCAGCAGCTTCGGGGGACAGGGGGCTTCACCCCTCCACTTT. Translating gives CASSFGGQGASPLHF.

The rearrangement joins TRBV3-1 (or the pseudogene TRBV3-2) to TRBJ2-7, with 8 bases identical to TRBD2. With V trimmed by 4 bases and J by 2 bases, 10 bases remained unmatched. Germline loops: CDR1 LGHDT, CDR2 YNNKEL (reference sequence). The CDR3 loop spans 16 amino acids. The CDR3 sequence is CASSLRLASVPYEQYF. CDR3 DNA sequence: TGTGCCAGCAGCCTAAGACTAGCGTCCGTACCCTACGAGCAGTACTTC.

Here the CDR3 DNA reads TGTGCCTGTACGGGACAGGGGGCGCGCGGGGAGCTGTTTTTT. This sequence encodes CACTGQGARGELFF. The chain carries TRBV30 and TRBJ2-2; 12 nucleotides agree with TRBD1. The CDR3 consists of 14 residues. The germline V gene encodes CDR1 GTSNPN and CDR2 SVGIG (reference sequence). Losses at the gene ends were 6 bases for V and 7 bases for J; bases not matched to a gene: 6.

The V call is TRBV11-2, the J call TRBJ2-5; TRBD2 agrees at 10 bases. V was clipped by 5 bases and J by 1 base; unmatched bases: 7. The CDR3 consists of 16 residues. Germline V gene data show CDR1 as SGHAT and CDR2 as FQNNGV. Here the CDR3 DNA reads TGTGCCAGCAGCGTAAGACTAGCGGGTTTCCAAGAGACCCAGTACTTC. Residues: CASSVRLAGFQETQYF.

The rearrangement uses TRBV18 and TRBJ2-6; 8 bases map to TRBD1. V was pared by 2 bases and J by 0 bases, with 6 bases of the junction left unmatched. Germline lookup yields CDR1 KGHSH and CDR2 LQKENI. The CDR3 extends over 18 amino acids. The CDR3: CASSPGQGMTSGANVLTF. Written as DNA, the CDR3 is TGTGCCAGCTCACCAGGACAGGGTATGACCTCTGGGGCCAACGTCCTGACTTTC.

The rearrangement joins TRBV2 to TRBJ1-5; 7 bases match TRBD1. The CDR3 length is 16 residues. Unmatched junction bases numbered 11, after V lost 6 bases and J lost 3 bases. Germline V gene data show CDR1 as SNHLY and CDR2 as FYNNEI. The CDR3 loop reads CASRPTATGYNQPQHF. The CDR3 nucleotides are TGTGCCAGCAGACCGACCGCGACAGGGTACAATCAGCCCCAGCATTTT.

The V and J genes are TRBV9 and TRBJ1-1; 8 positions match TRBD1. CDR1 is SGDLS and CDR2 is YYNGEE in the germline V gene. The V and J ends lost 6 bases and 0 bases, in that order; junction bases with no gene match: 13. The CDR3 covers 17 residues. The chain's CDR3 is CASITTGALKLNTEAFF. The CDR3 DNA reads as TGTGCCAGCATCACGACAGGGGCCCTAAAGTTGAACACTGAAGCTTTCTTT. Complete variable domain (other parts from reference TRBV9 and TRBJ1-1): DSGVTQTPKHLITATGQRVTLRCSPRSGDLSVYWYQQSLDQGLQFLIQYYNGEERAKGNILERFSAQQFPDLHSELNLSSLELGDSALYFCASITTGALKLNTEAFFGQGTRLTVV.

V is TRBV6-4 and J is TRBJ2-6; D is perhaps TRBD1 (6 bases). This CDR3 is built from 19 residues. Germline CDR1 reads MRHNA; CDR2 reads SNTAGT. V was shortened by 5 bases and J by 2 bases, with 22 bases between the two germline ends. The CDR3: CASSLLPGQRGAGANVLTF. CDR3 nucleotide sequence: TGTGCCAGCAGTTTGTTGCCGGGACAAAGAGGCGCTGGGGCCAACGTCCTGACTTTC.

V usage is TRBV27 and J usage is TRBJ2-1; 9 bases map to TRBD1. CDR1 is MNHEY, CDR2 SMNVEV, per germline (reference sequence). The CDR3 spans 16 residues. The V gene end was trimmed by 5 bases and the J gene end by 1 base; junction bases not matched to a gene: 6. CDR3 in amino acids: CASSPSGTGSYNEQFF. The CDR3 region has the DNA TGTGCCAGCAGTCCGTCCGGGACAGGGTCCTACAATGAGCAGTTCTTC.

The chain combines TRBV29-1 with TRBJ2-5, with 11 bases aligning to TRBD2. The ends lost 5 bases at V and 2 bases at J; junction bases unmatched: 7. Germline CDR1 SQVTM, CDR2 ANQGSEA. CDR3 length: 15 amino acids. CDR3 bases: TGCAGCGTTAGGCCGGGACTAGCGGCTCAAGAGACCCAGTACTTC. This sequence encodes CSVRPGLAAQETQYF.